The 23 T cell receptor beta chains below all came from one sample that was sequenced in a study of control samples from healthy donors and cancer patients. Only in-frame clones appear in the TCRdb table, and some are missing; sequencing was by immunoSEQ multiplex PCR. The profile shows approximately 94,000 clones, approximately 88% of them singletons. What was sequenced was PBMCs. The receptors come from a man in his 70s with lung cancer.

The V and J genes are TRBV25-1 and TRBJ1-1; D not certain. This CDR3 is built from 15 residues. V was shortened by 3 bases and J by 4 bases, with 15 bases between the two germline ends. The germline gives CDR1 MGHDK, CDR2 SYGVNS. The CDR3 spells CASSDLASPGTEAFF. The CDR3 nucleotides are TGTGCCAGCAGTGACCTTGCCTCACCCGGCACTGAAGCTTTCTTT.

V usage is TRBV27 and J usage is TRBJ1-2; D gene unclear. Trimming stripped 0 bases from V and 4 bases from J, with 18 bases between. The CDR3 sequence is 17 residues long. Looked up from germline, CDR1 is MNHEY and CDR2 is SMNVEV (reference sequence). The CDR3: CASSLSPSGRRVYGYTF. The CDR3 region has the DNA TGTGCCAGCAGTTTATCCCCGTCTGGGAGGCGGGTCTATGGCTACACCTTC.

V is TRBV7-9 and J is TRBJ1-2, with a possible D match to TRBD1 (5 bases). The germline V and J ends were trimmed by 5 bases and 0 bases, with 13 bases remaining between them. This CDR3 is 15 amino acids long. Germline assignment: CDR1 SEHNR and CDR2 FQNEAQ (reference sequence). The DNA of the CDR3 is TGTGCCAGCAGCCTACAGGCCCAAGCTAACTATGGCTACACCTTC. Translating gives CASSLQAQANYGYTF.

The chain has TRBV6-5 and TRBJ2-1, with 7 bases aligning to TRBD2. Looked up from germline, CDR1 is MNHEY and CDR2 is SVGAGI. J gave up 4 bases and V 5 bases, and 8 bases lay outside the gene matches. This CDR3 has 15 amino acids. CDR3 protein: CASSPKAGLYNEQFF. The CDR3 nucleotides read TGTGCCAGCAGTCCTAAAGCGGGGTTATACAATGAGCAGTTCTTC.

This chain joins TRBV19 and TRBJ1-4; TRBD1 matches at 10 bases. The CDR3 loop spans 16 amino acids. In germline, CDR1 is LNHDA, CDR2 SQIVND (reference sequence). V trimming: 4 bases; J trimming: 2 bases; junction bases outside the gene matches: 4. The CDR3 is CASSTDRGRTNEKLFF. CDR3 sequence (DNA): TGTGCCAGTAGTACCGACAGGGGGCGGACTAATGAAAAACTGTTTTTT.

The chain uses TRBV29-1 and TRBJ2-4; 7 nucleotides align to TRBD2. CDR1 and CDR2 from the germline V gene are SQVTM and ANQGSEA. V shed 3 bases, J shed 11 bases, and the junction held 10 bases outside the gene matches. The CDR3 length is 13 residues. The CDR3 coding sequence is TGCAGCGTTGAGACAATGACCCGGGGGGTTCAGTACTTC. Its translation: CSVETMTRGVQYF.

The chain uses TRBV5-1 and TRBJ1-2, with a tentative D call TRBD1 (5 bases). V lost 0 bases to trimming and J lost 4 bases, with 10 bases between them. Per the germline V gene, CDR1 is SGHRS and CDR2 is YFSETQ. The CDR3 extends over 14 amino acids. CDR3 DNA sequence: TGCGCCAGCAGCTTGGACGGGGGACCCTATGGCTACACCTTC. Amino acids: CASSLDGGPYGYTF.

This chain joins TRBV6-5 and TRBJ1-3, with D hard to call. Trimming left V 0 bases short and J 4 bases short, with 4 bases between. CDR3 length equals 13 residues. The germline gives CDR1 MNHEY, CDR2 SVGAGI. The CDR3: CASSYSPGNTIYF. CDR3 bases: TGTGCCAGCAGTTACTCGCCAGGAAACACCATATATTTT.

The chain links TRBV2 to TRBJ1-4, with 7 bases lining up with TRBD1. Germline-derived CDR1 and CDR2 are SNHLY and FYNNEI. This CDR3 contains 11 residues. The V gene end was trimmed by 5 bases and the J gene end by 15 bases; junction bases not matched to a gene: 6. The CDR3 nucleotides are TGTGCCAGCAGTAGGGACAGCGTCATGTTTTTT. Its translation is CASSRDSVMFF. Full variable domain (missing parts from reference TRBV2 and TRBJ1-4): EPEVTQTPSHQVTQMGQEVILRCVPISNHLYFYWYRQILGQKVEFLVSFYNNEISEKSEIFDDQFSVERPDGSNFTLKIRSTKLEDSAMYFCASSRDSVMFFGSGTQLSVL.

J is TRBJ1-5 and V is TRBV3-1 (or the pseudogene TRBV3-2); D is ambiguous. Trimming removed 4 bases at V and 2 bases at J, with 12 bases between. CDR3 length: 15 amino acids. CDR1 is LGHDT, CDR2 YNNKEL, per germline (reference sequence). The DNA of the CDR3 is TGTGCCAGCAGCCCGGGCCGCGTATGCAATCAGCCCCAGCATTTT. This encodes CASSPGRVCNQPQHF.

The V call is TRBV6-5, the J call TRBJ2-7, with D perhaps TRBD1 (6 bases). The CDR3 covers 14 residues. The V end lost 4 bases, the J end lost 3 bases, and 13 bases lay between the germline ends. Germline lookup yields CDR1 MNHEY and CDR2 SVGAGI. The DNA for the CDR3 is TGTGCCAGCAGTTTAGGACAGACGCTCTACGAGCAGTACTTC. Translation: CASSLGQTLYEQYF.

The gene calls are TRBV24-1 and TRBJ2-3, with 8 bases aligning to TRBD2. Germline loops: CDR1 KGHDR, CDR2 SFDVKD. CDR3 length: 15 amino acids. Losses at the gene ends were 3 bases for V and 6 bases for J; bases not matched to a gene: 7. This CDR3 is CATSDRRGGADTQYF. The CDR3 bases are TGTGCCACCAGTGATCGACGGGGGGGGGCGGATACGCAGTATTTT.

The chain links TRBV5-1 to TRBJ2-3; TRBD1 agrees at 8 bases. The V gene's germline CDR1 is SGHRS and CDR2 YFSETQ. Trimming at V came to 5 bases and at J to 3 bases, leaving 8 bases not matched to a gene. CDR3 length: 15 residues. CDR3 bases: TGCGCCAGCAGTCCCCCGACAGGGGTAACAGATACGCAGTATTTT. This gives the protein CASSPPTGVTDTQYF.

The V and J genes are TRBV6-1 and TRBJ1-2; D gene uncertain. The CDR3 covers 15 residues. V was cut by 0 bases and J by 4 bases, with 12 bases left in between. Per the germline V gene, CDR1 is MNHNS and CDR2 is SASEGT. The DNA of the CDR3 is TGTGCCAGCAGTGAAGCGGGGATGGCGGGCTATGGCTACACCTTC. It translates to CASSEAGMAGYGYTF.

The gene calls are TRBV3-1 (or the pseudogene TRBV3-2) and TRBJ2-2, with no clear D. The germline V gene has CDR1 LGHDT and CDR2 YNNKEL (reference sequence). The ends were cut back, 5 bases at V and 3 bases at J, with 4 bases in the middle. The CDR3 length is 12 residues. In DNA, the CDR3 is TGTGCCAGCAGCTTTGACACCGGGGAGCTGTTTTTT. The encoded protein is CASSFDTGELFF.

V and J are TRBV7-9 and TRBJ1-5; D remains unclear. This CDR3 has 13 amino acids. CDR1 and CDR2 from the germline V gene are SEHNR and FQNEAQ (reference sequence). Trimming left V 3 bases short and J 7 bases short, with 10 bases between. CDR3 bases: TGTGCCAGCAGCTTTGGAAGAGGGCAGCCCCAGCATTTT. This encodes CASSFGRGQPQHF.

The rearrangement uses TRBV6-5 and TRBJ2-7; 7 bases match TRBD1. Germline V gene data show CDR1 as MNHEY and CDR2 as SVGAGI. The CDR3 has 13 amino acids. The J segment lost 2 bases and the V segment lost 5 bases, leaving 3 bases of the junction unmatched. CDR3 DNA sequence: TGTGCCAGCAGTCGACAGGGACCCTACGAGCAGTACTTC. Translating gives CASSRQGPYEQYF.

The chain carries TRBV5-6 and TRBJ2-7; D is unclear. Trimming took off 5 bases at V and 3 bases at J, with 27 bases between the two ends. There are 18 residues in the CDR3. CDR1 is SGHDT, CDR2 YYEEEE, per germline. This CDR3 reads CASSSNVGVVGPIYEQYF. Here the CDR3 DNA reads TGTGCCAGCAGTTCTAATGTAGGTGTTGTCGGGCCAATCTACGAGCAGTACTTC.

The V gene is TRBV6-1, the J gene TRBJ2-3; unclear D gene. The germline V and J ends were trimmed by 3 bases and 4 bases, with 14 bases remaining between them. CDR3 length: 15 amino acids. Germline V gene data show CDR1 as MNHNS and CDR2 as SASEGT. CDR3 nucleotides: TGTGCCAGCAGTGATTCGGGTCCCCGGCCAGATACGCAGTATTTT. Its protein is CASSDSGPRPDTQYF.

The chain links TRBV6-5 to TRBJ2-6, with 8 bases identical to TRBD1. Germline values: CDR1 MNHEY, CDR2 SVGAGI. V dropped 2 bases and J dropped 1; count of bases not matched to a gene: 1. This CDR3 is built from 16 residues. CDR3 sequence (DNA): TGTGCCAGCAGTTACCGACAGGGGTCTGGGGCCAACGTCCTGACTTTC. As protein: CASSYRQGSGANVLTF.

The CDR3 reads CSVAITGPNEKLFF. As DNA, the CDR3 is TGCAGCGTCGCCATAACAGGTCCTAATGAAAAACTGTTTTTT. The rearrangement joins TRBV29-1 to TRBJ1-4; possible D gene TRBD1, 5 bases. The V gene's germline CDR1 is SQVTM and CDR2 ANQGSEA. This CDR3 is built from 14 residues. Trimming removed 6 bases at V and 3 bases at J, with 14 bases between.

V and J are TRBV5-4 and TRBJ1-6, with D maybe TRBD1 (6 bases). Germline V lookup: CDR1 SGHNT, CDR2 YYREEE (reference sequence). The CDR3 spans 13 residues. Trimming shortened V by 4 bases and J by 7 bases, and 9 bases separated the two germline ends. CDR3 protein: CASSHRDNSPLHF. CDR3 coding DNA: TGTGCCAGCAGCCACAGGGACAATTCACCCCTCCACTTT.

CDR3 DNA sequence: TGTGCCAGCAGCCCCGGGGGAACAGATACGCAGTATTTT. It translates to CASSPGGTDTQYF. The chain combines TRBV7-3 with TRBJ2-3; D may be TRBD2 (6 bases). The germline V gene encodes CDR1 SGHTA and CDR2 FQGTGA. V was clipped by 5 bases and J by 3 bases, with 9 bases between them. The CDR3 runs 13 residues.